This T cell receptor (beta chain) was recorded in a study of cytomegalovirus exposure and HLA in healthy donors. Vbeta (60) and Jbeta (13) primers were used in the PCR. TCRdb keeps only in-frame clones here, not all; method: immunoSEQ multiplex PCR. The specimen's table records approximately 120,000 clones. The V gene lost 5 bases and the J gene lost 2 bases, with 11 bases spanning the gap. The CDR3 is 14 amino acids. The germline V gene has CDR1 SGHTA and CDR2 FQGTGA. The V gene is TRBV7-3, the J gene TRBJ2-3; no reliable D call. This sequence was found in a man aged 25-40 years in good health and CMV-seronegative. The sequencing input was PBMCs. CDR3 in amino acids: CASSPTDSTDTQYF. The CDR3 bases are TGTGCCAGCAGCCCCACAGATTCCACAGATACGCAGTATTTT.